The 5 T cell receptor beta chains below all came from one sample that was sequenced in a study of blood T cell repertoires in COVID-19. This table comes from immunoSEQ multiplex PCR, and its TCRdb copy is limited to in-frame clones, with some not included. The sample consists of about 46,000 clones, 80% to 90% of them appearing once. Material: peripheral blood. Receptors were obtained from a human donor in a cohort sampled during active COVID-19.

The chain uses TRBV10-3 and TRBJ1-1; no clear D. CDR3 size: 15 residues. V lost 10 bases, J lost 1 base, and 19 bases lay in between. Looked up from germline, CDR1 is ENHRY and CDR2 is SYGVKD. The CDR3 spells CATRPQESRNTEAFF. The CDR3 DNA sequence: TGTGCCACCCGCCCCCAGGAATCACGGAACACTGAAGCTTTCTTT.

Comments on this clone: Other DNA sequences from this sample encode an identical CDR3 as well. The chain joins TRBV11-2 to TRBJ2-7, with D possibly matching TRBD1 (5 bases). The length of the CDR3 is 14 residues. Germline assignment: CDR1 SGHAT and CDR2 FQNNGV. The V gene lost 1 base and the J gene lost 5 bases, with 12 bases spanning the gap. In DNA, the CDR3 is TGTGCCAGCAGCTTAGTGGGGCAGGGTGACGAGCAGTACTTC. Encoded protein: CASSLVGQGDEQYF.

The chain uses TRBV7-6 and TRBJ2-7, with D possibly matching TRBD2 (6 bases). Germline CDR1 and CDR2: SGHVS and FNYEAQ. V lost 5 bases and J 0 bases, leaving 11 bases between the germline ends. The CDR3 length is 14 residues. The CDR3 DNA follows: TGTGCCAGCAGCACCGGGACTTACTCCTACGAGCAGTACTTC. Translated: CASSTGTYSYEQYF.

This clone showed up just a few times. CDR3 amino acids: CASSVLAGGFHEQYF. CDR3 nucleotide sequence: TGTGCCAGCAGCGTATTAGCGGGAGGGTTCCACGAGCAGTACTTC. This chain connects TRBV7-3 to TRBJ2-7; 11 bases match TRBD2. Per germline, CDR1 SGHTA and CDR2 FQGTGA. J lost 5 bases, V lost 5 bases, and 8 bases had no gene match. The length of the CDR3 is 15 residues.

In DNA form, the CDR3 reads TGTGCCAGCAGCTACGCGTATGATCAAACGAGCACAGATACGCAGTATTTT. It specifies CASSYAYDQTSTDTQYF. V usage is TRBV2 and J usage is TRBJ2-3; no clear D. The CDR3 spans 17 residues. In germline, CDR1 is SNHLY, CDR2 FYNNEI. V lost 6 bases and J lost 0, with 19 bases in between.